The T cell receptor (beta chain) under discussion was sequenced for a study of cytomegalovirus exposure and HLA in healthy donors. Overall study results and limits: Sequences of the TCR beta chain were said to predict the HLA-A and HLA-B alleles of most subjects accurately. The authors excluded some V segments, including TRBV6-2 and TRBV6-3, as indistinguishable.

A remark on this clone: The antigen is not known.

V dropped 6 bases and J dropped 3; count of bases not matched to a gene: 4. The germline gives CDR1 LNHDA, CDR2 SQIVND (reference sequence). This CDR3 contains 13 residues. The PCR contained 60 Vbeta and 13 Jbeta primers. This table comes from immunoSEQ multiplex PCR, and its TCRdb copy is limited to in-frame clones, with some not included. Altogether fewer than 200,000 clones are present, 68% being singletons, with the ten largest covering 2.5% to 3.5%. The material sequenced was PBMCs. J is TRBJ1-2 and V is TRBV19; 7 bases agree with TRBD1. This receptor was identified in a woman between 35 and 50 years old in good health and CMV-seropositive. The CDR3 sequence: CASSTQGDYGYTF. CDR3 nucleotide sequence: TGTGCCAGTAGCACCCAGGGGGACTATGGCTACACCTTC.